This is a list of T cell receptor beta chains from one sample in a study of shared clonotypes between healthy human individuals. Assay: immunoSEQ multiplex PCR; the TCRdb copy retains only in-frame clones and omits some. The sample holds millions of clones; roughly nine tenths are singletons and the top ten take about 0.13%. The sample comprised naive CD4+ T cells sorted from blood. The receptors derive from a man aged 18 to 30 in good health. Both conserved end residues are part of each CDR3. D genes are given only for firm matches. Size is stated for part of the rows, as once, few or many counts, or as a class when the clone is expanded.

TRBV6-9	.	TRBJ2-6	.	TGTGCCAGCAGTGGAATTCACTTACGACAAAGTCGGGCCAACGTCCTGACTTTC	CASSGIHLRQSRANVLTF
TRBV7-9	.	TRBJ1-2	.	TGTGCCAGCAGCTTAGACACAGTGTCCTATGGCTACACCTTC	CASSLDTVSYGYTF
TRBV6-6	.	TRBJ2-7	TRBD1	TGTGCCAGCACCGGACAGGGGGCTCTTTACGAGCAGTACTTC	CASTGQGALYEQYF
TRBV11-2	.	TRBJ2-3	.	TGTGCCAGCAGCCCCCAACTAGCTCCCACAGATACGCAGTATTTT	CASSPQLAPTDTQYF
TRBV27	few	TRBJ1-5	.	TGTGCCAGCAGTCAAGGGTTGGGCAATCAGCCCCAGCATTTT	CASSQGLGNQPQHF
TRBV6-5	.	TRBJ1-2	.	TGTGCCAGCAGTTACTCGCAATGGAGGGGCTACACCTTC	CASSYSQWRGYTF
TRBV6-5	once	TRBJ2-7	.	TGTGCCAGCAGTTACTCGACGGGCCGTTCCTACGAGCAGTACTTC	CASSYSTGRSYEQYF
TRBV30	.	TRBJ1-2	.	TGTGCCTGGACCCCCCCAAGCTACTATGGCTACACCTTC	CAWTPPSYYGYTF
TRBV30	.	TRBJ2-5	.	TGTGCCTGGAGTGTCCTGGACGGGGAGACCCAGTACTTC	CAWSVLDGETQYF
TRBV5-1	.	TRBJ2-7	.	TGCGCCAGCAGCTTAGGGGGGCAATCCTACGAGCAGTACTTC	CASSLGGQSYEQYF
TRBV7-2	.	TRBJ2-5	TRBD2	TGTGCCAGCAGCTTAGGTGTGATTAGCGGGGGGGCCGATGAGACCCAGTACTTC	CASSLGVISGGADETQYF
TRBV4-1	.	TRBJ1-2	.	TGCGCCAGCAGCCAAGAAACGTATGGCTACACCTTC	CASSQETYGYTF
TRBV20-1	.	TRBJ2-5	.	TGCAGTGCTAGGATGGGCGAGACCCAGTACTTC	CSARMGETQYF
TRBV2	.	TRBJ2-5	TRBD2	TGTGCCAGCAGGTTTCTAGCGGGAGGGCAAGAGACCCAGTACTTC	CASRFLAGGQETQYF
TRBV5-1	once	TRBJ2-3	.	TGCGCCAGCAGCGAGGGACCCTCTAGCACAGATACGCAGTATTTT	CASSEGPSSTDTQYF
TRBV2	.	TRBJ2-1	TRBD2	TGTGCCAGCAGTGACAGGAGACTAGCGGGAAACAATGAGCAGTTCTTC	CASSDRRLAGNNEQFF
TRBV4-2	.	TRBJ2-5	.	TGTGCCAGCAGCCAACATGACGGGATCCAAGAGACCCAGTACTTC	CASSQHDGIQETQYF
TRBV13	once	TRBJ2-3	TRBD2	TGTGCCAGCAGCTCCCGGACTAGGCCCCCAGATACGCAGTATTTT	CASSSRTRPPDTQYF
TRBV18	.	TRBJ2-1	.	TGTGCCAGCTCACCTCTTTTAACCTCTTATCAGTCCTACAATGAGCAGTTCTTC	CASSPLLTSYQSYNEQFF
TRBV11-2	.	TRBJ2-3	TRBD2	TGTGCCAGCAGCTTAGTGAGGGGACAGCGGGGGGCTTGGGATACGCAGTATTTT	CASSLVRGQRGAWDTQYF
TRBV28	.	TRBJ1-1	.	TGTGCCAGCAGCCCTACGGGTATGGGGATGAACACTGAAGCTTTCTTT	CASSPTGMGMNTEAFF